The rows below give T cell receptor beta chains drawn from one sample of a study of control samples from healthy donors and cancer patients. The protocol was immunoSEQ multiplex PCR, while the TCRdb copy is restricted to in-frame clones and leaves out a portion. Counted here are about 130,000 clones, roughly 94% occurring once; the ten biggest clones make up around 14%. Sequences were obtained from PBMCs. The receptors here all came from a man aged 60 to 75 with colorectal cancer. The CDR3 runs from the conserved cysteine through the conserved F or W. The D gene is left open where the match is weak. A row's size may be missing; if present it is once, few, many or a size class.

v_call	clone_size	j_call	d_call	cdr3_aa	cdr3_nt
TRBV19	-	TRBJ2-7	TRBD1	CASSIKGTGGYEQYF	TGTGCCAGTAGTATAAAGGGAACAGGGGGCTACGAGCAGTACTTC
TRBV4-2	-	TRBJ1-2	-	CASSQDIYGYTF	TGTGCCAGCAGCCAGGACATCTATGGCTACACCTTC
TRBV27	-	TRBJ2-4	-	CASGGSNLAKNIQYF	TGTGCCAGCGGGGGATCGAACCTAGCCAAAAACATTCAGTACTTC
TRBV20-1	-	TRBJ1-2	-	CSASATGYGYTF	TGCAGTGCTAGTGCGACAGGCTATGGCTACACCTTC
TRBV18	-	TRBJ1-4	-	CASSPRGAVSEKLFF	TGTGCCAGCTCACCGAGGGGGGCTGTCAGTGAAAAACTGTTTTTT
TRBV28	-	TRBJ1-1	-	CASSTGTTEAFF	TGTGCCAGCAGTACGGGGACGACTGAAGCTTTCTTT
TRBV18	-	TRBJ2-3	-	CASSPGLTATDTQYF	TGTGCCAGCTCACCAGGGTTAACAGCCACAGATACGCAGTATTTT
TRBV3-1/TRBV3-2	-	TRBJ2-3	-	CASSRVRTDTQYF	TGTGCCAGCAGCCGGGTCCGCACAGATACGCAGTATTTT
TRBV27	-	TRBJ1-2	-	CASSLTANYGYTF	TGTGCCAGCAGCCTAACAGCTAACTATGGCTACACCTTC
TRBV6-5	-	TRBJ2-7	TRBD2	CASKTSGGSSYEQYF	TGTGCCAGCAAAACTAGCGGGGGGAGCTCCTACGAGCAGTACTTC
TRBV3-1/TRBV3-2	-	TRBJ1-1	-	CASSQDLGGTEAFF	TGTGCCAGCAGTCAAGATCTAGGGGGGACTGAAGCTTTCTTT
TRBV29-1	-	TRBJ2-7	-	CSVVIRGYEQYF	TGCAGCGTTGTTATCAGGGGCTACGAGCAGTACTTC
TRBV30	-	TRBJ2-2	TRBD1	CAWIRQGVGELFF	TGTGCCTGGATCCGACAGGGGGTTGGGGAGCTGTTTTTT
TRBV7-9	once	TRBJ1-1	-	CASSLVGVSSTEAFF	TGTGCCAGCAGCTTAGTTGGGGTGTCGAGCACTGAAGCTTTCTTT
TRBV3-1/TRBV3-2	once	TRBJ1-3	-	CASSQLWGGTGNTIYF	TGTGCCAGCAGCCAACTGTGGGGGGGTACGGGAAACACCATATATTTT
TRBV18	-	TRBJ1-5	-	CASSGYNNQPQHF	TGTGCCAGCTCAGGGTACAATAATCAGCCCCAGCATTTT
TRBV30	-	TRBJ1-2	-	CAFRTRVYGYTF	TGTGCCTTCCGGACACGGGTCTATGGCTACACCTTC
TRBV5-1	-	TRBJ2-7	-	CASSLRPVYEQYF	TGCGCCAGCAGCTTGAGGCCGGTTTACGAGCAGTACTTC
TRBV18	-	TRBJ2-2	-	CASSITERYPGELFF	TGTGCCAGCTCAATAACGGAGCGTTATCCCGGGGAGCTGTTTTTT
TRBV5-4	-	TRBJ2-3	TRBD1	CASSHGQGYADTQYF	TGTGCCAGCAGCCATGGACAGGGATACGCAGATACGCAGTATTTT
TRBV14	-	TRBJ2-7	TRBD1	CASSQGQGPYEQYF	TGTGCCAGCAGCCAGGGACAGGGTCCCTACGAGCAGTACTTC
TRBV3-1/TRBV3-2	-	TRBJ1-5	TRBD1	CASSQDRGSPQHF	TGTGCCAGCAGCCAGGACAGGGGGAGTCCCCAGCATTTT
TRBV11-2	-	TRBJ2-7	-	CASSSHGRLTYEQYF	TGTGCCAGCAGCTCCCACGGGCGACTCACCTACGAGCAGTACTTC
TRBV7-2	-	TRBJ2-4	TRBD2	CASTLAGGLAKNIQYF	TGTGCCAGCACCCTAGCGGGGGGCCTAGCCAAAAACATTCAGTACTTC
TRBV24-1	-	TRBJ2-3	TRBD1	CATSDVSGGDTQYF	TGTGCCACCAGTGATGTCTCAGGGGGCGATACGCAGTATTTT
TRBV7-9	-	TRBJ1-6	-	CASSLRRTSSYNSPLHF	TGTGCCAGCAGCTTAAGACGGACGAGCTCCTATAATTCACCCCTCCACTTT
TRBV2	-	TRBJ2-5	TRBD1	CASRRDRAGKETQYF	TGTGCCAGCAGGCGGGACAGGGCGGGCAAAGAGACCCAGTACTTC
TRBV19	-	TRBJ1-2	-	CASSSAGGNYGYTF	TGTGCCAGTAGTTCCGCGGGGGGAAACTATGGCTACACCTTC
TRBV28	-	TRBJ1-2	-	CASSLGAGYTF	TGTGCCAGCAGTTTGGGGGCGGGCTACACCTTC
TRBV5-1	-	TRBJ2-3	-	CASSLQPTAGDTQYF	TGCGCCAGCAGCTTACAGCCCACCGCGGGGGATACGCAGTATTTT
TRBV7-6	once	TRBJ2-2	TRBD2	CASSFLAGDSNTGELFF	TGTGCCAGCAGCTTCTTAGCGGGGGATTCGAACACCGGGGAGCTGTTTTTT
TRBV6-6	-	TRBJ2-7	TRBD2	CASSSTSGSYEQYF	TGTGCCAGCAGTTCGACTAGCGGCTCCTACGAGCAGTACTTC
TRBV27	-	TRBJ1-2	-	CASRDSGYGYTF	TGTGCCAGCAGGGACAGTGGATATGGCTACACCTTC
TRBV5-1	-	TRBJ1-3	TRBD1	CASSGQGSSGNTIYF	TGCGCCAGCAGCGGACAGGGGAGCTCTGGAAACACCATATATTTT
TRBV7-2	once	TRBJ1-1	-	CASSLTGTKRYTEAFF	TGTGCCAGCAGCTTGACCGGGACCAAGAGGTACACTGAAGCTTTCTTT
TRBV5-1	-	TRBJ1-1	-	CASSLEGQRTEAFF	TGCGCCAGCAGCTTGGAAGGGCAGCGGACAGAAGCTTTCTTT
TRBV3-1/TRBV3-2	-	TRBJ2-7	-	CASSRGLGGSYEQYF	TGTGCCAGCAGCCGAGGCCTGGGTGGCTCCTACGAGCAGTACTTC
TRBV19	-	TRBJ1-2	TRBD1	CASSTHGDRGRANYGYTF	TGTGCCAGTAGTACCCACGGGGACAGGGGCCGAGCTAACTATGGCTACACCTTC
TRBV3-1/TRBV3-2	-	TRBJ2-3	-	CASSQGLGTDTQYF	TGTGCCAGCAGCCAAGGGTTGGGGACAGATACGCAGTATTTT
TRBV6-5	-	TRBJ2-5	TRBD1	CASSYRPDRGQETQYF	TGTGCCAGCAGTTACCGACCGGACAGGGGGCAAGAGACCCAGTACTTC
TRBV2	-	TRBJ1-1	-	CASILGGWGDTEAFF	TGTGCCAGCATCCTGGGGGGTTGGGGGGACACTGAAGCTTTCTTT
TRBV11-2	-	TRBJ1-2	-	CASSLDYGGGYTF	TGTGCCAGCAGCTTAGATTATGGAGGCGGCTACACCTTC
TRBV28	-	TRBJ1-2	-	CASSLGVWDGYTF	TGTGCCAGCAGTTTAGGGGTCTGGGATGGCTACACCTTC
TRBV23-1	-	TRBJ1-2	-	CASSQSRARGYTF	TGCGCCAGCAGTCAATCTCGGGCCAGAGGCTACACCTTC
TRBV30	-	TRBJ1-2	-	CAWSVNLGGYTF	TGTGCCTGGAGTGTAAATCTCGGGGGCTACACCTTC
TRBV6-5	-	TRBJ2-7	-	CASRLEGRGEQYF	TGTGCCAGCAGACTGGAGGGAAGGGGCGAGCAGTACTTC
TRBV28	-	TRBJ1-2	-	CATPGGNYGYTF	TGTGCCACACCGGGAGGCAACTATGGCTACACCTTC
TRBV27	-	TRBJ2-1	TRBD2	CASMKRGSNEQFF	TGTGCCAGCATGAAGCGGGGATCTAATGAGCAGTTCTTC
TRBV7-9	-	TRBJ2-5	-	CASSLALGQQETQYF	TGTGCCAGCAGCTTAGCGCTAGGACAGCAAGAGACCCAGTACTTC
TRBV7-9	-	TRBJ1-2	-	CASSFPTVLSSNYGYTF	TGTGCCAGCAGCTTCCCGACAGTTCTATCTTCTAACTATGGCTACACCTTC
TRBV27	-	TRBJ2-1	TRBD2	CASSLSRVPLTSGGYNEQFF	TGTGCCAGCAGTTTATCCCGCGTACCCTTAACTAGCGGGGGCTACAATGAGCAGTTCTTC
TRBV2	-	TRBJ2-7	-	CASTPGTPSYEQYF	TGTGCCAGCACCCCCGGGACACCCTCCTACGAGCAGTACTTC
TRBV5-1	-	TRBJ2-1	-	CASSLESYNEQFF	TGCGCCAGCAGCTTGGAAAGCTACAATGAGCAGTTCTTC
TRBV6-5	-	TRBJ1-1	-	CASSLSWGNTEAFF	TGTGCCAGCAGTCTAAGTTGGGGGAACACTGAAGCTTTCTTT
TRBV11-3	-	TRBJ2-7	TRBD2	CASSTRTSGDEQYF	TGTGCCAGCAGCACACGGACTAGCGGCGACGAGCAGTACTTC